This T cell receptor (beta chain) was identified during a study of T cell repertoires in cytomegalovirus infection. TCRdb called the reads again in MiXCR, with one record for every CDR3 protein. The data hold hundreds of thousands of distinct CDR3 sequences, with about 17% observed a single time. Trimming left V 1 base short and J 3 bases short, with 10 bases between. The CDR3 sequence is 15 residues long. Germline CDR1 LGHDT, CDR2 YNNKEL (reference sequence). Sequenced sample: PBMCs. The chain has TRBV3-1 and TRBJ2-1; D is unresolved. The sequence was collected from a human donor in good health (CMV status not recorded). Some clones in this sample may be carry-over from other donors' samples. CDR3 sequence: CASSQAPTGYNEQFF. CDR3 coding DNA: TGTGCCAGCAGCCAAGCCCCGACCGGCTACAATGAGCAGTTCTTC.